This is a list of T cell receptor beta chains from one sample in a study of shared clonotypes between healthy human individuals. Only in-frame clones appear in the TCRdb table, and some are missing; sequencing was by immunoSEQ multiplex PCR. The repertoire holds about 700,000 clones, with about 92% as singletons. Sequencing was carried out using naive CD8+ T cells sorted from blood. These receptors were obtained from a man under 40 in good health. The CDR3 runs from the conserved cysteine through the conserved F or W. The D gene is left open where the match is weak. Clone size is not always given. Where it is, it says once, few, many or a class for expanded clones.

j_call clone_size d_call v_call cdr3_aa cdr3_nt
TRBJ2-1 . . TRBV7-9 CASLAFGSYNEQFF TGTGCCAGCTTAGCTTTCGGGTCCTACAATGAGCAGTTCTTC
TRBJ2-7 few . TRBV7-9 CASSRDYEQYF TGTGCCAGCAGCCGCGACTACGAGCAGTACTTC
TRBJ2-1 . TRBD2 TRBV6-4 CASSDSGTRDEQFF TGTGCCAGCAGTGACTCGGGGACTAGGGATGAGCAGTTCTTC
TRBJ2-3 . . TRBV4-1 CASSQVQRAPTDTQYF TGCGCCAGCAGCCAAGTTCAGCGGGCCCCCACAGATACGCAGTATTTT
TRBJ2-7 . . TRBV15 CATSPPDSDYEQYF TGTGCCACCAGCCCACCTGACAGTGACTACGAGCAGTACTTC
TRBJ1-3 . . TRBV10-3 CAISPDTTLSGNTIYF TGTGCCATCAGTCCGGACACTACACTCTCTGGAAACACCATATATTTT
TRBJ2-1 . TRBD2 TRBV18 CASSPSGHKYNEQFF TGTGCCAGCTCTCCTAGCGGCCACAAATACAATGAGCAGTTCTTC
TRBJ1-4 . . TRBV6-4 CASSDLLGHTNEKLFF TGTGCCAGCAGTGACTTATTAGGGCACACTAATGAAAAACTGTTTTTT
TRBJ2-3 . . TRBV11-2 CASSLVFPGTNTQYF TGTGCCAGCAGCTTAGTGTTTCCGGGCACCAATACGCAGTATTTT
TRBJ2-7 . . TRBV7-9 CASSLGGLMSVEQYF TGTGCCAGCAGCTTAGGGGGTTTAATGTCGGTCGAGCAGTACTTC
TRBJ2-7 . . TRBV21-1 CASSKAWTGYYEQYF TGTGCCAGCAGCAAAGCTTGGACAGGGTACTACGAGCAGTACTTC
TRBJ2-7 . . TRBV7-9 CASRYSGYEQYF TGTGCCAGCAGATATTCCGGCTACGAGCAGTACTTC
TRBJ1-2 few . TRBV13 CASSSPRAQGYTF TGTGCCAGCAGCTCCCCGAGGGCGCAGGGCTACACCTTC
TRBJ1-1 . . TRBV14 CASSQFRGLNTEAFF TGTGCCAGCAGCCAGTTTAGGGGATTGAACACTGAAGCTTTCTTT
TRBJ2-1 . . TRBV4-3 CASSQLRWHWVYNEQFF TGCGCCAGCAGCCAATTGAGGTGGCATTGGGTCTACAATGAGCAGTTCTTC
TRBJ2-3 once . TRBV19 CASSSVVTDTQYF TGTGCCAGTAGTTCGGTGGTCACAGATACGCAGTATTTT
TRBJ2-2 once TRBD1 TRBV5-1 CASRHRDRGFRELFF TGCGCCAGCAGACACCGGGACAGGGGTTTCCGGGAGCTGTTTTTT
TRBJ1-1 . . TRBV4-1 CASSQGWGDTEAFF TGCGCCAGCAGCCAAGGGTGGGGGGACACTGAAGCTTTCTTT
TRBJ2-5 once . TRBV6-5 CASSYQIIYPETQYF TGTGCCAGCAGTTACCAAATCATTTATCCGGAGACCCAGTACTTC
TRBJ1-2 . . TRBV4-1 CASSQGTGGSYGYTF TGCGCCAGCAGCCAAGGGACGGGGGGATCCTATGGCTACACCTTC
TRBJ2-7 . TRBD1 TRBV15 CATSRTGDNYEQYF TGTGCCACCAGTCGGACAGGGGACAACTACGAGCAGTACTTC
TRBJ2-3 . . TRBV29-1 CSVERGYTDTQYF TGCAGCGTTGAACGCGGGTACACAGATACGCAGTATTTT
TRBJ2-6 . . TRBV2 CASSEMDSYSGANVLTF TGTGCCAGCAGTGAAATGGACAGCTACTCTGGGGCCAACGTCCTGACTTTC
TRBJ1-1 . . TRBV18 CASSPGGGRVGNTEAFF TGTGCCAGCTCACCAGGAGGGGGTAGGGTCGGGAACACTGAAGCTTTCTTT
TRBJ1-2 . TRBD1 TRBV2 CASRTGIGYTF TGTGCCAGCAGGACAGGGATAGGCTACACCTTC
TRBJ2-7 . TRBD2 TRBV5-1 CASRDRLAGDEVRRGEQYF TGCGCCAGCAGGGACCGACTAGCGGGGGACGAAGTGAGACGGGGCGAGCAGTACTTC
TRBJ2-1 . . TRBV28 CASIRKGLRMDTNNEQFF TGTGCCAGCATTAGGAAGGGCCTAAGGATGGATACTAACAATGAGCAGTTCTTC
TRBJ2-5 . . TRBV13 CASSLEAEETQYF TGTGCCAGCAGCTTAGAAGCAGAAGAGACCCAGTACTTC
TRBJ2-2 . TRBD1 TRBV29-1 CSVEVDRENTGELFF TGCAGCGTTGAAGTCGACAGGGAGAACACCGGGGAGCTGTTTTTT
TRBJ1-4 . . TRBV14 CASSQFGVLEKLFF TGTGCCAGCAGCCAATTTGGGGTTTTGGAAAAACTGTTTTTT
TRBJ2-7 . TRBD2 TRBV27 CASSPLAGSSYEQYF TGTGCCAGCAGTCCTCTAGCGGGAAGCTCCTACGAGCAGTACTTC
TRBJ2-1 . . TRBV5-5 CASSLATFQNYNEQFF TGTGCCAGCAGCCTGGCGACCTTTCAAAATTACAATGAGCAGTTCTTC
TRBJ2-1 . TRBD1 TRBV12-5 CASGSRGRSLRNEQFF TGTGCTAGTGGTAGCAGGGGGCGAAGCCTACGCAATGAGCAGTTCTTC
TRBJ2-1 once . TRBV7-9 CASLPAGFGNEQFF TGTGCCAGCTTACCCGCGGGGTTCGGCAATGAGCAGTTCTTC
TRBJ2-1 . . TRBV7-8 CASGLWGTRNDEQFF TGTGCCAGCGGGCTGTGGGGGACCCGAAACGATGAGCAGTTCTTC
TRBJ2-5 . TRBD2 TRBV7-2 CASSSGTSGSRETQYF TGTGCCAGCAGCTCAGGGACTAGCGGGAGTAGGGAGACCCAGTACTTC
TRBJ1-4 . TRBD1 TRBV14 CASRSTGTGNEKLFF TGTGCCAGCAGGTCTACCGGGACAGGGAATGAAAAACTGTTTTTT
TRBJ2-7 . . TRBV27 CASSIGHLARYEQYF TGTGCCAGCAGTATCGGACACCTGGCCCGCTACGAGCAGTACTTC
TRBJ2-5 . TRBD1 TRBV27 CATRGQSPQETQYF TGTGCCACCCGGGGACAGAGCCCACAAGAGACCCAGTACTTC
TRBJ2-7 . . TRBV7-9 CASSQTGYEQYF TGTGCCAGCAGCCAGACAGGTTACGAGCAGTACTTC
TRBJ2-5 once . TRBV5-1 CASSLELGPIKETQYF TGCGCCAGCAGCCTGGAGTTGGGACCGATTAAAGAGACCCAGTACTTC
TRBJ2-1 . . TRBV16 CASSQWAALNNEQFF TGTGCCAGCAGCCAATGGGCGGCACTAAACAATGAGCAGTTCTTC